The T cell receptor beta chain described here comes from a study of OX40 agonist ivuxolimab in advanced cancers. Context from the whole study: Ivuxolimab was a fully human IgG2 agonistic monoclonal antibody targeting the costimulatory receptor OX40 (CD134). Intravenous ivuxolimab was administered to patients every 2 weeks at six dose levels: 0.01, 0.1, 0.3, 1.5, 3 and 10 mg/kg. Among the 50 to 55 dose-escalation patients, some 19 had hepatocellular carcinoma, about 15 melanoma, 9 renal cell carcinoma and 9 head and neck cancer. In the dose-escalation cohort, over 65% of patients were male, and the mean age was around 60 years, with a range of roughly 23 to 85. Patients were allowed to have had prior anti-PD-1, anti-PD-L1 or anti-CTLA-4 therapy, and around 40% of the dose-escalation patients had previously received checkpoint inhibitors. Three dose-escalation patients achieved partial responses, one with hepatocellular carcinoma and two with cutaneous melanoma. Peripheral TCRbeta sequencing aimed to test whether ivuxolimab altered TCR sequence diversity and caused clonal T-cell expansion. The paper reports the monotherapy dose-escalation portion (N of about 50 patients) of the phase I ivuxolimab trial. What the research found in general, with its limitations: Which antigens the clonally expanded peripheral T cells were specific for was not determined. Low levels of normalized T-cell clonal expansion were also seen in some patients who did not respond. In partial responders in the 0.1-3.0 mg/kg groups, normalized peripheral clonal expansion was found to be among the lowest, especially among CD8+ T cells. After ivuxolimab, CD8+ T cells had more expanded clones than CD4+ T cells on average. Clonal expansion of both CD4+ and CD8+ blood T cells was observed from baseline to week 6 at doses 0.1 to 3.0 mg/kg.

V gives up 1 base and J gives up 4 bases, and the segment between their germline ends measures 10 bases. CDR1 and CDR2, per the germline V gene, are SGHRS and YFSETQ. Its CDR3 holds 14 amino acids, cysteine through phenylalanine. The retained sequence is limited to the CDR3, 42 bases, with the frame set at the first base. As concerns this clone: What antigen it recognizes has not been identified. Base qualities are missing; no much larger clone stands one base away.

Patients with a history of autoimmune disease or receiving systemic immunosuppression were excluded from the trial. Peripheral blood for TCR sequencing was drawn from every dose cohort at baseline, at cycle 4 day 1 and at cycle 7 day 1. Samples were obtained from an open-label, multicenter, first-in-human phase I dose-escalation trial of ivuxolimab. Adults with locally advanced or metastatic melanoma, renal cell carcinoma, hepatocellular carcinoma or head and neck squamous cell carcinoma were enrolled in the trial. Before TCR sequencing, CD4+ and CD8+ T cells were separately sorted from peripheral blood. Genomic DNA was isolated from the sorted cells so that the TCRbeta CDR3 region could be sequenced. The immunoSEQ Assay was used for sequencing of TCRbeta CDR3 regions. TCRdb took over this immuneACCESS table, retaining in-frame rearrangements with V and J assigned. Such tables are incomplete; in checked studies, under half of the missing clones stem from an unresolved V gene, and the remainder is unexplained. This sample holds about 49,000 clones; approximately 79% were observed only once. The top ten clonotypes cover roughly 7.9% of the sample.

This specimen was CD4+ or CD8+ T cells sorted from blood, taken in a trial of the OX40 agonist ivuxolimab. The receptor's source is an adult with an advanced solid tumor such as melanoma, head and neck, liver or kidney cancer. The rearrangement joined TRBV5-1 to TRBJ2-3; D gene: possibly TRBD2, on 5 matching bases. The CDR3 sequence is CASSLSSSADTQYF. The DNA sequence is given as TGCGCCAGCAGCTTGTCTAGCTCCGCAGATACGCAGTATTTT.